The 23 T cell receptor beta chains in this list originate from one sample, sequenced in a study of Tregs in tolerant kidney transplant recipients. Sequencing was performed with immunoSEQ multiplex PCR; in TCRdb, only in-frame clones are kept and a portion is missing. The sample shows some 62,000 clones, under 98% of them seen only once. This specimen consisted of Tregs from blood, obtained before the transplant. Source of these receptors: a human donor who received a combined kidney and bone marrow transplant.

The chain couples TRBV6-1 to TRBJ2-7; 7 bases fit TRBD1. The trim removed 6 bases at V and 3 bases at J, leaving 11 bases unmatched. The CDR3 extends over 15 amino acids. Germline assignment: CDR1 MNHNS and CDR2 SASEGT. The DNA for the CDR3 is TGTGCCAGCAGCCCGACGGGACAGTCCTTCTACGAGCAGTACTTC. Amino acids: CASSPTGQSFYEQYF.

V is TRBV15 and J is TRBJ2-2; D is uncertain. V dropped 1 base and J dropped 3 bases, with 12 bases sitting between them. The CDR3 sequence is 16 residues long. Germline loops: CDR1 LNHNV, CDR2 YYDKDF (reference sequence). CDR3: CATSRGAPRHTGELFF. CDR3 sequence (DNA): TGTGCCACCAGCAGAGGGGCCCCTCGGCACACCGGGGAGCTGTTTTTT.

This clone was observed once. The V call is TRBV11-3, the J call TRBJ2-7; D is undetermined. The CDR3 consists of 17 residues. Trimming shortened V by 4 bases and J by 0 bases, and 19 bases separated the two germline ends. Germline lookup yields CDR1 SGHNT and CDR2 YENEEA. The CDR3 sequence is CASSSPRLTLGSYEQYF. Here the CDR3 DNA reads TGTGCCAGCAGCTCCCCCCGTTTGACTCTAGGCTCCTACGAGCAGTACTTC. The full variable domain, its missing parts supplied by reference TRBV11-3 and TRBJ2-7, is EAGVVQSPRYKIIEKKQPVAFWCNPISGHNTLYWYLQNLGQGPELLIRYENEEAVDDSQLPKDRFSAERLKGVDSTLKIQPAELGDSAVYLCASSSPRLTLGSYEQYFGPGTRLTVT.

The rearrangement uses TRBV19 and TRBJ2-1; TRBD2 might be the D (6 bases). The V gene lost 1 base and the J gene lost 10 bases, with 14 bases spanning the gap. The CDR3 has 14 residues. Germline V gene sequence: CDR1 LNHDA, CDR2 SQIVND (reference sequence). The CDR3 DNA is TGTGCCAGTAGTATAGTGCGGGGATGGGGAGAGCAGTTCTTC. It specifies CASSIVRGWGEQFF.

The rearrangement links TRBV7-9 to TRBJ1-2; D is uncertain. Trimming stripped 1 base from V and 2 bases from J, with 11 bases between. CDR3 size: 15 residues. Germline assignment: CDR1 SEHNR and CDR2 FQNEAQ (reference sequence). CDR3 nucleotide sequence: TGTGCCAGCAGCTTAGGACCCGGACTAAACTATGGCTACACCTTC. Protein sequence: CASSLGPGLNYGYTF.

The chain links TRBV5-4 to TRBJ2-3, with D hard to call. Germline CDR1 and CDR2: SGHNT and YYREEE (reference sequence). The CDR3 runs to 13 residues. The V end was cut by 2 bases, the J end by 1 base, with 5 bases between. This chain's CDR3 is CASSFHGTDTQYF. CDR3 bases: TGTGCCAGCAGCTTTCATGGCACAGATACGCAGTATTTT.

This chain's CDR3 is CASSSDRDYGYTF. As DNA, the CDR3 is TGTGCCAGCAGCTCGGACAGGGACTATGGCTACACCTTC. This chain connects TRBV6-5 to TRBJ1-2; 8 bases are shared with TRBD1. V trimming: 6 bases; J trimming: 3 bases; junction bases outside the gene matches: 3. CDR3 length equals 13 residues. Looked up from germline, CDR1 is MNHEY and CDR2 is SVGAGI.

V usage is TRBV18 and J usage is TRBJ2-4, with D possibly matching TRBD1 (5 bases). The CDR3 runs 14 residues. In germline, CDR1 is KGHSH, CDR2 LQKENI. Trimming cost V 3 bases and J 0 bases, with 6 bases left between them. CDR3 sequence reads: CASSPGLAKNIQYF. The DNA of the CDR3 is TGTGCCAGCTCACCGGGGCTAGCCAAAAACATTCAGTACTTC.

The chain uses TRBV4-3 and TRBJ2-1, with TRBD2 as a possible D gene (6 bases). The V gene lost 0 bases and the J gene lost 3 bases, with 15 bases spanning the gap. Germline CDR1 is LGHNA and CDR2 is YSLEER. The length of the CDR3 is 17 residues. CDR3 sequence: CASSQDVGLLDYNEQFF. Written as DNA, the CDR3 is TGCGCCAGCAGCCAAGACGTAGGACTACTGGACTACAATGAGCAGTTCTTC.

The J gene is TRBJ2-1, the V gene TRBV4-1, with 10 bases matching TRBD2. V lost 4 bases to trimming and J lost 4 bases; unmatched junction nucleotides: 7. Germline CDR1 MGHRA, CDR2 YSYEKL. CDR3 length: 16 amino acids. Here the CDR3 reads CASSRLSSGSYNEQFF. CDR3 bases: TGCGCCAGCAGCCGACTCTCTAGCGGGAGTTACAATGAGCAGTTCTTC.

The V and J genes are TRBV29-1 and TRBJ2-1, with TRBD2 matching 14 bases. The CDR3 contains 13 residues. CDR1 is SQVTM and CDR2 is ANQGSEA in the germline V gene. The J segment lost 7 bases and the V segment lost 4 bases, leaving 0 bases of the junction unmatched. The CDR3 nucleotides read TGCAGCGTTGGGACTAGCGGGAGGAATGAGCAGTTCTTC. Its translation is CSVGTSGRNEQFF.

The V and J genes are TRBV7-9 and TRBJ2-7; 9 bases match TRBD1. The germline V gene has CDR1 SEHNR and CDR2 FQNEAQ (reference sequence). The CDR3 covers 14 residues. The ends lost 5 bases at V and 4 bases at J; junction bases unmatched: 6. CDR3 coding DNA: TGTGCCAGCAGCCCTGGACAGGGGCTATACGAGCAGTACTTC. Residues: CASSPGQGLYEQYF.

The CDR3 is CASSRLGQYNSPLHF. CDR3 nucleotide sequence: TGCGCCAGCAGCCGACTCGGACAGTATAATTCACCCCTCCACTTT. The chain joins TRBV4-3 to TRBJ1-6; D might be TRBD1 (6 bases). The V end was cut by 4 bases, the J end by 4 bases, with 11 bases between. Germline-derived CDR1 and CDR2 are LGHNA and YSLEER. The CDR3 contains 15 residues.

The genes are TRBV10-2 and TRBJ1-6, with TRBD1 identical over 9 bases. The CDR3 covers 13 residues. Looked up from germline, CDR1 is WSHSY and CDR2 is SAAADI. Unmatched junction bases numbered 4, after V lost 8 bases and J lost 8 bases. The CDR3 DNA sequence: TGCGCCAGCTACCGGGACAGGGATTCACCCCTCCACTTT. Its protein is CASYRDRDSPLHF.

The chain links TRBV5-4 to TRBJ1-1; D is unclear. Trimming shortened V by 4 bases and J by 4 bases, and 8 bases separated the two germline ends. Germline CDR1 is SGHNT and CDR2 is YYREEE (reference sequence). The CDR3 has 12 amino acids. In nucleotides, the CDR3 is TGTGCCAGCAGCCGTGGCAGCACTGAAGCTTTCTTT. Amino acids: CASSRGSTEAFF.

The rearrangement joins TRBV4-3 to TRBJ1-2, with TRBD1 matching 7 bases. The CDR3 extends over 15 amino acids. V lost 10 bases, J lost 7 bases, and 18 bases stayed unmatched. CDR1 LGHNA and CDR2 YSLEER come from the germline V gene. The CDR3 nucleotides read TGCGCCACCGCCCCCGGGACAGCGGTTTTAAGTGGCTACACCTTC. As protein: CATAPGTAVLSGYTF.

The chain joins TRBV11-2 to TRBJ1-2; D is ambiguous. Germline CDR1 and CDR2: SGHAT and FQNNGV. The CDR3 loop spans 16 amino acids. V was cut by 5 bases and J by 0 bases, with 16 bases left in between. CDR3 in DNA: TGTGCCAGCAGCGAACTCGGGTTGGCGGCTAACTATGGCTACACCTTC. Amino acids: CASSELGLAANYGYTF.

The CDR3 nucleotides are TGCGCCAGCAGGCCCGGACAGTTATACTCTGGAAACACCATATATTTT. Its translation is CASRPGQLYSGNTIYF. The chain carries TRBV5-1 and TRBJ1-3, with D possibly matching TRBD1 (6 bases). V was shortened by 5 bases and J by 0 bases, with 15 bases between the two germline ends. Germline lookup yields CDR1 SGHRS and CDR2 YFSETQ. The CDR3 has 16 amino acids.

The chain employs TRBV4-1 and TRBJ1-3; D not resolved. V was trimmed by 1 base and J by 2 bases, leaving 15 bases between them. Germline CDR1 and CDR2: MGHRA and YSYEKL. This CDR3 is built from 17 residues. Written as DNA, the CDR3 is TGCGCCAGCAGCCAAGGTCTGGAAACGAGGGCTGGAAACACCATATATTTT. The encoded protein is CASSQGLETRAGNTIYF.

The chain recombines TRBV19 with TRBJ1-2; TRBD1 is a possible D gene (6 bases). This CDR3 contains 13 residues. CDR1 is LNHDA and CDR2 is SQIVND in the germline V gene (reference sequence). Trimming pared 3 bases from V and 8 bases from J, leaving 13 bases between. The CDR3 nucleotides read TGTGCCAGTAGTATCCGGACAGATCGGGGCTACACCTTC. Amino acids: CASSIRTDRGYTF.

This rearrangement joins TRBV5-4 to TRBJ2-2; TRBD1 agrees at 9 bases. V gave up 10 bases and J gave up 7 bases; unmatched junction bases: 11. The CDR3 runs to 14 residues. Germline values: CDR1 SGHNT, CDR2 YYREEE (reference sequence). CDR3 loop: CAGGTGSRVGELFF. In DNA form, the CDR3 reads TGTGCCGGGGGGACAGGGTCGAGGGTCGGGGAGCTGTTTTTT.

The chain has TRBV29-1 and TRBJ1-4, with D tentatively TRBD1 (5 bases). V lost 7 bases to trimming and J lost 5 bases, with 17 bases between them. Germline CDR1 reads SQVTM; CDR2 reads ANQGSEA. The CDR3 length is 14 residues. The CDR3 DNA sequence: TGCAGCGCCGGGAGGGCAGGGCTAAATGAAAAACTGTTTTTT. As protein: CSAGRAGLNEKLFF.

The J gene is TRBJ1-4, the V gene TRBV5-1, with D unclear. Trimming took 4 bases from V and 1 from J, leaving 8 bases between them. Germline loops: CDR1 SGHRS, CDR2 YFSETQ. The CDR3 runs 14 residues. CDR3 residues: CASSRDGTNEKLFF. Here the CDR3 DNA reads TGCGCCAGCAGCCGAGATGGAACTAATGAAAAACTGTTTTTT.